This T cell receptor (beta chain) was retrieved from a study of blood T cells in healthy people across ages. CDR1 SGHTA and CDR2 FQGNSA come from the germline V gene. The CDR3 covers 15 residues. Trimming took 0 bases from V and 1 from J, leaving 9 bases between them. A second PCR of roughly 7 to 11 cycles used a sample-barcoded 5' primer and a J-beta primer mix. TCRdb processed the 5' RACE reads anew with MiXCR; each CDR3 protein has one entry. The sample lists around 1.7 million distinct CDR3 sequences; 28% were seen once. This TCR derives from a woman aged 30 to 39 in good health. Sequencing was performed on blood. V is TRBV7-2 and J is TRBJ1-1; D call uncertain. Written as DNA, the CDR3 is TGTGCCAGCAGCTTAGCTTGGGTGAGGAACACTGAAGCTTTCTTT. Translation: CASSLAWVRNTEAFF.